The present entry profiles one T cell receptor (beta chain) with its context. As yet, its antigen is unknown. These data are taken from a study of cytomegalovirus exposure and HLA in healthy donors. Primers: 60 Vbeta forward and 13 Jbeta reverse. Clones were sequenced by immunoSEQ multiplex PCR, and TCRdb holds only the in-frame ones, with some missing. The sample contains 200,000 to 250,000 clones, about 72% of which appear only once. Germline loops: CDR1 SEHNR, CDR2 FQNEAQ (reference sequence). This CDR3 is 17 amino acids long. With V trimmed by 4 bases and J by 6 bases, 12 bases remained unmatched. Study observations and caveats: According to a later analysis, most TCR beta chains associated with CMV appeared HLA-restricted.

While unrecorded immune exposures were likely, the donors were nominally healthy when sampled. Source material: PBMCs. This rearrangement joins TRBV7-9 to TRBJ2-1; 10 bases line up with TRBD1. The receptor's source is a male donor in good health and CMV-seronegative. The CDR3 DNA is TGTGCCAGCAGCTACGCCCCCCGGGACAGGGGAGCCAATGAGCAGTTCTTC. Its translation: CASSYAPRDRGANEQFF.